This TCR beta chain was retrieved from a study of blood T cell repertoires in COVID-19. The overall study: T cells, B-cell-depleted T cells, or PBMCs provided the cDNA or gDNA that served as material.

Per the original data handling: Estimation of nucleated cell counts was performed using reference gene primer amplification. Clones were sequenced by immunoSEQ multiplex PCR, and TCRdb holds only the in-frame ones, with some missing. The V and J calls and clone size are taken from that table; D and trimming were inferred from the DNA. This sample carries approximately 180,000 clones, approximately 90% of them seen once, and the ten largest clones take around 5.8%. Germline V gives CDR1 KGHDR, CDR2 SFDVKD. Between the trimmed V and J ends, which lost 3 bases and 7 bases, there was a span of 17 bases. This CDR3 has 16 residues.

V gene TRBV24-1 combines with J gene TRBJ1-4, with D perhaps matching TRBD1 (5 bases). The TCR was taken from a middle-aged man with active or convalescent COVID-19. Sequencing used peripheral blood. The DNA of the CDR3 is TGTGCCACCAGTGATCCCCTAGGGGTGGAGGGTGAAAAACTGTTTTTT. The encoded protein is CATSDPLGVEGEKLFF.